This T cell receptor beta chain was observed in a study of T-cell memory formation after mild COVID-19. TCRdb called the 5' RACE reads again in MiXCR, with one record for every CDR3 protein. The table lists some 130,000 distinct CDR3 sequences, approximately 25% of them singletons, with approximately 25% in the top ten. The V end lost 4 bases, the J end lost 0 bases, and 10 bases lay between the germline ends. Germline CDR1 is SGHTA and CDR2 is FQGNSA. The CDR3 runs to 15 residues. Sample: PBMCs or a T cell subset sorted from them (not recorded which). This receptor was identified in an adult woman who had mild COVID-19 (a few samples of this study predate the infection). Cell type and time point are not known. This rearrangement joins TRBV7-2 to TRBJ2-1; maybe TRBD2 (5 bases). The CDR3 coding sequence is TGTGCCAGCAGCTCTCCCCGGGGCTCCTACAATGAGCAGTTCTTC. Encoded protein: CASSSPRGSYNEQFF.